The TCR beta chain described here comes from a study of Ad26.COV2.S vaccination and SARS-CoV-2 variants. The treatment was: around 19 received Ad26.COV2.S at low or high dose, single or two shots; about 5 received placebo; per-sample allocation not given. The study sampled participants on day 63 after the first vaccine or placebo injection. Produced via immunoSEQ multiplex PCR; TCRdb's table is partial and in-frame only. This table holds 300,000 to 500,000 clones, more than 85% found once. The CDR3 is 15 amino acids. V lost 1 base, J lost 8 bases, and 14 bases lay in between. Germline assignment: CDR1 SEHNR and CDR2 FQNEAQ (reference sequence).

The sample here was peripheral blood, taken in a trial of Ad26.COV2.S vaccine versus placebo. The chain couples TRBV7-9 to TRBJ1-4, with D tentatively TRBD1 (5 bases). The TCR was taken from a person aged 18-65 years who received the Ad26.COV2.S COVID-19 vaccine or a placebo. CDR3 nucleotides: TGTGCCAGCAGCTTAGGTGGCAGGGAACACGAAAAACTGTTTTTT. This encodes CASSLGGREHEKLFF.